This T cell receptor beta chain was observed in a study of cytomegalovirus exposure and HLA in healthy donors. It was with 60 Vbeta and 13 Jbeta primers that the PCR ran. Authors' analysis steps: Later work found about 80 million unique TCR beta chains, with approximately 12 million shared. Libraries were prepared by immunoSEQ multiplex PCR; TCRdb keeps only in-frame clonotypes and omits some of them. V and J calls and clone size are those listed in that table; D and trimming were worked out from the DNA. The table shows some 70,000 clones, with over 75% occurring only once. Notes on this clone: An end of the junction does not agree with germline; a read error may underlie this.

The CDR3 is made up of 13 amino acids. Germline V lookup: CDR1 SSHAT, CDR2 FNYEAQ (reference sequence). Sequencing was done on a sample of PBMCs. This chain uses TRBV7-7 with TRBJ2-1; 10 nucleotides line up with TRBD1. The TCR originated in a male donor in good health and CMV-seropositive. The CDR3 DNA follows: TGTGCTAGCAGTCGGGACAGGGGTGACGAGCAGTTCTTC. Encoded protein: CASSRDRGDEQFF.